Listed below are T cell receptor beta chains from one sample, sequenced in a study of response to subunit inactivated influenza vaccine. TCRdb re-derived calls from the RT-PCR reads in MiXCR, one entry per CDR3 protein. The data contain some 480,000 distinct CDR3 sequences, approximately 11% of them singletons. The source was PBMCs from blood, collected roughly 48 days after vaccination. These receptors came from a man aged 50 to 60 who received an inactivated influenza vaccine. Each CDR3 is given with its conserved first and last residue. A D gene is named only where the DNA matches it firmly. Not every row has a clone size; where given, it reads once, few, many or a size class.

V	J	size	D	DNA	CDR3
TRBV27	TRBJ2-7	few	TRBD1	TGTGCCAGCAGTTTATCGACAGGGACAGGGGTCTACGAGCAGTACTTC	CASSLSTGTGVYEQYF
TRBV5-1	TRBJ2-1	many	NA	TGCGCCAGCAGCTTTAGTCGGACAGACAATGAGCAGTTCTTC	CASSFSRTDNEQFF
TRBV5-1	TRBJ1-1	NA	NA	TGCGCCAGCAGCTTGTCGCAGGTTGGCACTGAAGCTTTCTTT	CASSLSQVGTEAFF
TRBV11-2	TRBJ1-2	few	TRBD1	TGTGCCAGCAGCTCCGGGACAGTGCGCTATGGCTACACCTTC	CASSSGTVRYGYTF
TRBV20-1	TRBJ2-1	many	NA	TGCAGTGCTATGGTCCGCTTCTCCTACAATGAGCAGTTCTTC	CSAMVRFSYNEQFF
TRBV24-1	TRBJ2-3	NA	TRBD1	TGTGCCACCAGTGATTTTGCCGGGACAGGGGGCTACCCAGATACGCAGTATTTT	CATSDFAGTGGYPDTQYF
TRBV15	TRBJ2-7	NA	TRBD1	TGTGCCACCAGCAGAGATTTACCGGGACAGGGGCCCTACGAGCAGTACTTC	CATSRDLPGQGPYEQYF
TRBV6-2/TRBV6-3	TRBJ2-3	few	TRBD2	TGTGCCAGCAGTTACGTGGCGGGAGGGAGGACAGATACGCAGTATTTT	CASSYVAGGRTDTQYF
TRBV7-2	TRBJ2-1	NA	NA	TGTGCCAGCAGCTTAGCCCCGACTAGTAACAATGAGCAGTTCTTC	CASSLAPTSNNEQFF
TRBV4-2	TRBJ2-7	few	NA	TGTGCCAGCAGCCGGACCGTCGCCCACGAGCAGTACTTC	CASSRTVAHEQYF
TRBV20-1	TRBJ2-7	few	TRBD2	TGCAGTGCCACAGGGACTAGCGGGGGGTACGAGCAGTACTTC	CSATGTSGGYEQYF
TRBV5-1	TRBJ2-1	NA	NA	TGCGCCAGCAGCACCGGTACTCAGTCCTACAATGAGCAGTTCTTC	CASSTGTQSYNEQFF
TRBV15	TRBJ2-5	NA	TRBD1	TGTGCCACCAGCAGAGCTACCGACAGGGAAGGGACCCAGTACTTC	CATSRATDREGTQYF
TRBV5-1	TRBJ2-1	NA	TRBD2	TGCGCCAGCAGCGGGACTAGCGGGAGTACCTACAATGAGCAGTTCTTC	CASSGTSGSTYNEQFF
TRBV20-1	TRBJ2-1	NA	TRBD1	TGCAGTGCCCGACAGGGGGCCAATGAGCAGTTCTTC	CSARQGANEQFF
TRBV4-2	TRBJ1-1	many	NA	TGTGCCAGCAGCCAAGATCCGGGCATGGACACTGAAGCTTTCTTT	CASSQDPGMDTEAFF
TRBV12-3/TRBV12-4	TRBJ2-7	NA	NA	TGTGCCAGCAGACCGCCAGGGGCCCCAGCCTACGAGCAGTACTTC	CASRPPGAPAYEQYF
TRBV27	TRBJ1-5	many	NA	TGTGCCAGCAGTTTACGCTGGACAGGCAATCAGCCCCAGCATTTT	CASSLRWTGNQPQHF
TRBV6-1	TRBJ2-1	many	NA	TGTGCCAGCAGCGCGTCGACTCTTGGCAATGAGCAGTTCTTC	CASSASTLGNEQFF
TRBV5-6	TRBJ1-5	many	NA	TGTGCCAGCAGCTCCGGGGGGCAGAGCAATCAGCCCCAGCATTTT	CASSSGGQSNQPQHF